What follows is one T cell receptor beta chain and its context. The CDR3 is 14 amino acids. The V gene end was trimmed by 4 bases and the J gene end by 3 bases; junction bases not matched to a gene: 5. The germline V gene has CDR1 MDHEN and CDR2 SYDVKM. This sample stems from a study of blood T cell repertoires in COVID-19. The wider study: Both acute and convalescent COVID-19 samples were obtained from the United States, Italy and Spain. T cells, B-cell-depleted T cells, or PBMCs provided the cDNA or gDNA that served as material.

In the original processing: Estimation of nucleated cell counts was performed using reference gene primer amplification. Data came from immunoSEQ multiplex PCR; TCRdb stores just in-frame clones and leaves some out. V and J calls and clone size are as listed in that table; D and trimming were resolved from the DNA. Found here are 200,000 to 250,000 clones, roughly 88% of them singletons; the top ten hold 14% to 15%. The chain has TRBV28 and TRBJ2-7, with TRBD2 identical over 8 bases. This TCR came from a woman aged 50 to 65 with acute COVID-19. Sequencing was done on a sample of PBMCs or T cells enriched from blood (not recorded which). DNA of the CDR3: TGTGCCAGCAGTTCCGGACTAGCCGTCTACGAGCAGTACTTC. This sequence encodes CASSSGLAVYEQYF.